The clone carrying this T cell receptor beta chain was seen only once. The sample belongs to a study of T cell changes during pregnancy in multiple sclerosis. Profiling relied on immunoSEQ multiplex PCR, and the TCRdb table lists in-frame clones only, not all of them. The sample yields about 92,000 clones, 85% to 95% seen once. Germline-derived CDR1 and CDR2 are SGDLS and YYNGEE. V shed 4 bases and J 2 bases; nucleotides not matched to a gene: 8. The CDR3 length is 15 residues. Sequenced here: peripheral blood, sampled in the first trimester of pregnancy. The sequence derives from a female donor with multiple sclerosis, enrolled in a pregnancy study. The chain combines TRBV9 with TRBJ1-1; 7 bases map to TRBD1. CDR3 coding DNA: TGTGCCAGCAGCTCCTGGACAGGAGCAAACACTGAAGCTTTCTTT. Translated: CASSSWTGANTEAFF.